These 6 T cell receptor beta chains were all obtained from the same sample, sequenced in a study of blood T cell repertoires in COVID-19. The table came from immunoSEQ multiplex PCR; TCRdb's copy has only in-frame clones and leaves some out. The sample shows 150,000 to 180,000 clones, roughly 71% of them seen only once. The sample consisted of peripheral blood. The receptors derive from a woman of 80 years or more with acute or convalescent COVID-19.

The chain links TRBV30 to TRBJ2-1, with D perhaps matching TRBD2 (6 bases). This CDR3 has 13 residues. Germline loops: CDR1 GTSNPN, CDR2 SVGIG (reference sequence). Trimming stripped 5 bases from V and 11 bases from J, with 19 bases between. The CDR3 nucleotides are TGTGCCTGGGGAGGGAATAGCGGCCATCAGCAGTTCTTC. Translated: CAWGGNSGHQQFF.

The chain couples TRBV19 to TRBJ2-1, with a weak D call TRBD1 (6 bases). The germline CDR1 and CDR2 sequences are LNHDA and SQIVND (reference sequence). There are 13 residues in the CDR3. V was cut by 7 bases and J by 1 base, with 8 bases left in between. As DNA, the CDR3 is TGTGCCAGTACCACAGGGTCCTACAATGAGCAGTTCTTC. The encoded protein is CASTTGSYNEQFF.

This clone was observed a few times. The CDR3 spells CASSPPAGAGQTYNEQFF. CDR3 DNA: TGTGCCAGCTCACCACCGGCGGGCGCGGGCCAGACCTACAATGAGCAGTTCTTC. This chain uses TRBV18 with TRBJ2-1; D is perhaps TRBD2 (5 bases). This CDR3 has 18 amino acids. V lost 0 bases, J lost 2 bases, and 17 bases lay in between. CDR1 and CDR2 (germline): KGHSH, LQKENI.

J is TRBJ1-3 and V is TRBV18; tentative D call: TRBD1 (5 bases). There are 14 residues in the CDR3. The germline V and J ends were trimmed by 2 bases and 6 bases, with 11 bases remaining between them. CDR1 is KGHSH, CDR2 LQKENI, per germline. CDR3 amino acids: CASSPAQGVNTIYF. The CDR3 nucleotides read TGTGCCAGCTCACCAGCCCAGGGTGTAAACACCATATATTTT.

The V gene is TRBV19, the J gene TRBJ2-5; TRBD1 matches at 10 bases. The J segment lost 5 bases and the V segment lost 5 bases, leaving 14 bases of the junction unmatched. This CDR3 comprises 17 residues. Looked up from germline, CDR1 is LNHDA and CDR2 is SQIVND (reference sequence). Here the CDR3 reads CASSQGTGQGERETQYF. CDR3 coding DNA: TGTGCCAGTAGTCAAGGAACTGGACAGGGGGAGCGCGAGACCCAGTACTTC. Drawing the rest from reference TRBV19 and TRBJ2-5, the complete variable domain is DGGITQSPKYLFRKEGQNVTLSCEQNLNHDAMYWYRQDPGQGLRLIYYSQIVNDFQKGDIAEGYSVSREKKESFPLTVTSAQKNPTAFYLCASSQGTGQGERETQYFGPGTRLLVL.

The rearrangement joins TRBV10-2 to TRBJ1-3; no firm D call. CDR3 length: 14 amino acids. Germline lookup yields CDR1 WSHSY and CDR2 SAAADI. V lost 8 bases and J 0 bases, leaving 11 bases between the germline ends. The CDR3 nucleotides read TGCGCCAGCTCGGAACAGATCTCTGGAAACACCATATATTTT. This gives the protein CASSEQISGNTIYF.